This is a list of T cell receptor beta chains from one sample in a study of PD-1 blockade in classical Hodgkin lymphoma. The data were produced by immunoSEQ multiplex PCR, yet TCRdb's version contains in-frame clones alone and is incomplete. Among 20,000 to 25,000 clones listed, roughly 76% were seen once. Specimen: peripheral blood mononuclear cells (PBMCs), collected before the fourth cycle of nivolumab. All receptors come from a human donor with classical Hodgkin lymphoma. The CDR3 runs from the conserved cysteine through the conserved F or W. D genes are given only for firm matches. Clone size is shown for a subset of rows, as once, few, many or a class of expanded clone.

d_gene: .; j_gene: TRBJ1-5; abundance: .; v_gene: TRBV5-5; CDR3nt: TGTGCCAGCAGCTTGGTTCCAAATCAGCCCCAGCATTTT; CDR3aa: CASSLVPNQPQHF
d_gene: .; j_gene: TRBJ2-1; abundance: .; v_gene: TRBV7-9; CDR3nt: TGTGCCAGCAGCTTAGCAAATCGGGGTCTTGAGCAGTTCTTC; CDR3aa: CASSLANRGLEQFF
d_gene: .; j_gene: TRBJ1-1; abundance: .; v_gene: TRBV6-6; CDR3nt: TGTGCCAGCAGTTACTATGGTCGGGTGAACACTGAAGCTTTCTTT; CDR3aa: CASSYYGRVNTEAFF
d_gene: .; j_gene: TRBJ1-4; abundance: medium-sized; v_gene: TRBV28; CDR3nt: TGTGCCAGCAGTTTCGGGGGTTCCGGCGGACTTAATGAAAAACTGTTTTTT; CDR3aa: CASSFGGSGGLNEKLFF
d_gene: .; j_gene: TRBJ1-2; abundance: .; v_gene: TRBV4-3; CDR3nt: TGCGCCAGCAGCCGAGACGACCAGGGCTATGGCTACACCTTC; CDR3aa: CASSRDDQGYGYTF
d_gene: TRBD2; j_gene: TRBJ2-2; abundance: .; v_gene: TRBV4-2; CDR3nt: TGTGCCAGCAGCCAAGATCCACTAGCGGGGGGGCGAACCGGGGAGCTGTTTTTT; CDR3aa: CASSQDPLAGGRTGELFF
d_gene: .; j_gene: TRBJ2-5; abundance: few; v_gene: TRBV30; CDR3nt: TGTGCCTGGAGTGTTGGGGGGACCCAGTACTTC; CDR3aa: CAWSVGGTQYF
d_gene: TRBD2; j_gene: TRBJ2-1; abundance: .; v_gene: TRBV11-1; CDR3nt: TGTGCCAGCAGCTTTGGGCCTAGCGGGGGCCACAATGAGCAGTTCTTC; CDR3aa: CASSFGPSGGHNEQFF
d_gene: .; j_gene: TRBJ2-3; abundance: .; v_gene: TRBV5-1; CDR3nt: TGCGCCAGCAGCTTAGGGGCTCGGGGCACAGATACGCAGTATTTT; CDR3aa: CASSLGARGTDTQYF
d_gene: TRBD2; j_gene: TRBJ2-1; abundance: .; v_gene: TRBV5-1; CDR3nt: TGCGCCAGCAGCGCAGCGGGAACTACCGTCCGGGAGCAGTTCTTC; CDR3aa: CASSAAGTTVREQFF
d_gene: .; j_gene: TRBJ2-1; abundance: once; v_gene: TRBV4-2; CDR3nt: TGTGCCAGCGGGGCTTTGGGTGAGCAGTTCTTC; CDR3aa: CASGALGEQFF
d_gene: .; j_gene: TRBJ1-4; abundance: .; v_gene: TRBV4-3; CDR3nt: TGCGCCAGCAGCCAAGTCCAGGGGCGCGAAAAACTGTTTTTT; CDR3aa: CASSQVQGREKLFF
d_gene: TRBD1; j_gene: TRBJ1-2; abundance: .; v_gene: TRBV6-1; CDR3nt: TGTGCCAGCAGTGATCCCGGGACAGGGTATTATGGCTACACCTTC; CDR3aa: CASSDPGTGYYGYTF
d_gene: .; j_gene: TRBJ1-1; abundance: .; v_gene: TRBV29-1; CDR3nt: TGCAGCGTGAGGGCGGGTTGGGGCATGAACACTGAAGCTTTCTTT; CDR3aa: CSVRAGWGMNTEAFF
d_gene: .; j_gene: TRBJ2-5; abundance: .; v_gene: TRBV10-3; CDR3nt: TGTGCCATCAGTGACCAAGAGACCCAGTACTTC; CDR3aa: CAISDQETQYF
d_gene: .; j_gene: TRBJ2-2; abundance: .; v_gene: TRBV18; CDR3nt: TGTGCCAGCTTCGGAGCGGGTGTGAACACCGGGGAGCTGTTTTTT; CDR3aa: CASFGAGVNTGELFF
d_gene: .; j_gene: TRBJ2-2; abundance: .; v_gene: TRBV6-1; CDR3nt: TGTGCCAGCAGTGAAGCGCTTCTGGGGGGAGCGAACACCGGGGAGCTGTTTTTT; CDR3aa: CASSEALLGGANTGELFF
d_gene: .; j_gene: TRBJ1-1; abundance: once; v_gene: TRBV6-5; CDR3nt: TGTGCCAGCAGTAAATTCGACAGGAACACTGAAGCTTTCTTT; CDR3aa: CASSKFDRNTEAFF
d_gene: .; j_gene: TRBJ1-1; abundance: .; v_gene: TRBV5-1; CDR3nt: TGCGCCAGCAGACTAACAGGGAACACTGAAGCTTTCTTT; CDR3aa: CASRLTGNTEAFF
d_gene: .; j_gene: TRBJ2-7; abundance: .; v_gene: TRBV7-9; CDR3nt: TGTGCCAGCAGCCTTGAGGGTCCGGATGAGCAGTACTTC; CDR3aa: CASSLEGPDEQYF
d_gene: TRBD2; j_gene: TRBJ2-3; abundance: .; v_gene: TRBV5-6; CDR3nt: TGTGCCAGCAGCTCCATAAGGGCGGGGGGGGCTCAGGATACGCAGTATTTT; CDR3aa: CASSSIRAGGAQDTQYF
d_gene: TRBD2; j_gene: TRBJ2-3; abundance: .; v_gene: TRBV6-1; CDR3nt: TGTGCCAGCAGTGAAGCTAGCGGGGGGCCAGATACGCAGTATTTT; CDR3aa: CASSEASGGPDTQYF
d_gene: .; j_gene: TRBJ1-1; abundance: medium-sized; v_gene: TRBV9; CDR3nt: TGTGCCAGCAGCGTAGAGTCAGGGGCCGATGAAGCTTTCTTT; CDR3aa: CASSVESGADEAFF
d_gene: .; j_gene: TRBJ2-1; abundance: .; v_gene: TRBV29-1; CDR3nt: TGCAGCGTTGCGTATACGGGGCAAGGTGAGCAGTTCTTC; CDR3aa: CSVAYTGQGEQFF
d_gene: TRBD1; j_gene: TRBJ1-5; abundance: few; v_gene: TRBV7-2; CDR3nt: TGTGCCAGCAGCTTGACAGGGATGGACAATCAGCCCCAGCATTTT; CDR3aa: CASSLTGMDNQPQHF
d_gene: .; j_gene: TRBJ1-2; abundance: .; v_gene: TRBV18; CDR3nt: TGTGCCAGCTCGGCGGCGGTGGGGGAGACGGTCTATGGCTACACCTTC; CDR3aa: CASSAAVGETVYGYTF
d_gene: TRBD1; j_gene: TRBJ1-5; abundance: .; v_gene: TRBV19; CDR3nt: TGTGCCAGTAGTATCCCGCCAGGGGGTTTCGTAAAGGACAATCAGCCCCAGCATTTT; CDR3aa: CASSIPPGGFVKDNQPQHF
d_gene: .; j_gene: TRBJ1-1; abundance: .; v_gene: TRBV5-6; CDR3nt: TGTGCCAGCAGCTTGGTGGTTGGTTGGTACACTGAAGCTTTCTTT; CDR3aa: CASSLVVGWYTEAFF
d_gene: TRBD1; j_gene: TRBJ2-3; abundance: .; v_gene: TRBV28; CDR3nt: TGTGCCAGCAGTCTCTCCGGGACAGGGTACACAGATACGCAGTATTTT; CDR3aa: CASSLSGTGYTDTQYF
d_gene: .; j_gene: TRBJ1-1; abundance: .; v_gene: TRBV2; CDR3nt: TGTGCCAGCAGTGATGATGAGGGCGGGGACACTGAAGCTTTCTTT; CDR3aa: CASSDDEGGDTEAFF
d_gene: TRBD2; j_gene: TRBJ2-3; abundance: .; v_gene: TRBV2; CDR3nt: TGTGCCAGCAGTGCGTCAGCGGGGGGATACACAGATACGCAGTATTTT; CDR3aa: CASSASAGGYTDTQYF
d_gene: TRBD1; j_gene: TRBJ2-1; abundance: .; v_gene: TRBV6-6; CDR3nt: TGTGCCAGCAGTTACTCGAGGGACAGGTATGCGAATGAGCAGTTCTTC; CDR3aa: CASSYSRDRYANEQFF
d_gene: .; j_gene: TRBJ2-7; abundance: .; v_gene: TRBV7-9; CDR3nt: TGTGCCAGCAGCTTGGGTAAATCAAGGACATCGGGCGAGCAGTACTTC; CDR3aa: CASSLGKSRTSGEQYF
d_gene: .; j_gene: TRBJ2-7; abundance: .; v_gene: TRBV5-1; CDR3nt: TGCGCCAGCAGCTTGGAGGCAGGGACGACCTACGAGCAGTACTTC; CDR3aa: CASSLEAGTTYEQYF
d_gene: .; j_gene: TRBJ2-1; abundance: once; v_gene: TRBV5-1; CDR3nt: TGCGCCAGCAGCTCGGCTACATACAATGAGCAGTTCTTC; CDR3aa: CASSSATYNEQFF
d_gene: .; j_gene: TRBJ2-2; abundance: once; v_gene: TRBV6-6; CDR3nt: TGTGCCAGCAGTTCGGGGGGCGCGGGCACCGGGGAGCTGTTTTTT; CDR3aa: CASSSGGAGTGELFF
d_gene: TRBD1; j_gene: TRBJ2-5; abundance: .; v_gene: TRBV29-1; CDR3nt: TGCAGCGTTGTCCGGGACAGGGGGCAAGAGACCCAGTACTTC; CDR3aa: CSVVRDRGQETQYF
d_gene: .; j_gene: TRBJ2-7; abundance: .; v_gene: TRBV19; CDR3nt: TGTGCCAGTAGTATGATCGACAGCTACGAGCAGTACTTC; CDR3aa: CASSMIDSYEQYF
d_gene: .; j_gene: TRBJ2-3; abundance: .; v_gene: TRBV7-2; CDR3nt: TGTGCCAGCAGCCCGGGACTTAGCACAGATACGCAGTATTTT; CDR3aa: CASSPGLSTDTQYF